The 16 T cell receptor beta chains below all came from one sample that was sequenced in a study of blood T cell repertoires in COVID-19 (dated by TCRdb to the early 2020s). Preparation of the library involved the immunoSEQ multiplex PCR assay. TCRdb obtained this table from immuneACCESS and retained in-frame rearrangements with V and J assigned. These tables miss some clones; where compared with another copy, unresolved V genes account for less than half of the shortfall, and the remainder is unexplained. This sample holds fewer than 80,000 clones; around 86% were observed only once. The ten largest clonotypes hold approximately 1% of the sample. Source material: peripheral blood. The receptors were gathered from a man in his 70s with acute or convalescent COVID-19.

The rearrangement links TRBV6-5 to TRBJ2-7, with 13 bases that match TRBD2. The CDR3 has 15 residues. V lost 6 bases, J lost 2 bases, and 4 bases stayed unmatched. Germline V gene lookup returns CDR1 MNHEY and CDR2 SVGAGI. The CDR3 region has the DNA TGTGCCAGCAGACTGGGACTAGCGGGACCCTACGAGCAGTACTTC. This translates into CASRLGLAGPYEQYF.

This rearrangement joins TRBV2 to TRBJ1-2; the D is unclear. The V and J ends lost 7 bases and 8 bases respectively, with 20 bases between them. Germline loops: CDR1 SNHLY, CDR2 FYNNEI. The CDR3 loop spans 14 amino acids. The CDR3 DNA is TGTGCCAGCATTCAGGAGGGTTGGGAGAGGGGCTACACCTTC. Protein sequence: CASIQEGWERGYTF.

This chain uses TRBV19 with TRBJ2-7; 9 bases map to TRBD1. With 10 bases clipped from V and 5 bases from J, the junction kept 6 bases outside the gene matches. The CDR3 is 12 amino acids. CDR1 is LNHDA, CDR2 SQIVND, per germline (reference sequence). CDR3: CATGDRVNEQYF. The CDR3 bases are TGTGCCACTGGGGACAGGGTAAACGAGCAGTACTTC.

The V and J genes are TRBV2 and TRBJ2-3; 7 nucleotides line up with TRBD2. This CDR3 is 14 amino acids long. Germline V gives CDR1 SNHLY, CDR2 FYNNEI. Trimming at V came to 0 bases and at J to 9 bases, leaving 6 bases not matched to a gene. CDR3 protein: CASSEAGGRRTQYF. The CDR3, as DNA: TGTGCCAGCAGTGAAGCGGGAGGGAGGAGGACGCAGTATTTT.

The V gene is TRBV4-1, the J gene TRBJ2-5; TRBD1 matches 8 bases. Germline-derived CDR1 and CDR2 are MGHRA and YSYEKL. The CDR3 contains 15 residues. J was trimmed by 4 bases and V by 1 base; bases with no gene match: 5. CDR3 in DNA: TGCGCCAGCAGCCAAGTTGCGGACAGGGCAGAGACCCAGTACTTC. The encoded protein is CASSQVADRAETQYF.

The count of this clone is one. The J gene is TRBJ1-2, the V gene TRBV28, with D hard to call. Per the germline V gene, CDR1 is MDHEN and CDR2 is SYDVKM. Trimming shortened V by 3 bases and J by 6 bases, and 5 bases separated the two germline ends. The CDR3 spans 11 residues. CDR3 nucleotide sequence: TGTGCCAGCAGTTTCTTAGATGGCTACACCTTC. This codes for CASSFLDGYTF.

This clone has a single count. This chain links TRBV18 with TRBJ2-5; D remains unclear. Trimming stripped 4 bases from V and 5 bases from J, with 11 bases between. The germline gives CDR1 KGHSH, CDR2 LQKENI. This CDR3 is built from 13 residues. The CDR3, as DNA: TGTGCCAGCTCACAGACATCTGGGGAGACCCAGTACTTC. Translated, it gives CASSQTSGETQYF.

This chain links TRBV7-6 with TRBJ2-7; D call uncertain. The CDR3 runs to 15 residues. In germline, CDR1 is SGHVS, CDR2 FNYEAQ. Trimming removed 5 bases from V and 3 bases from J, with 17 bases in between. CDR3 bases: TGTGCCAGCAGCGCCTCCGTCTCTCTAGACTACGAGCAGTACTTC. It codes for CASSASVSLDYEQYF.

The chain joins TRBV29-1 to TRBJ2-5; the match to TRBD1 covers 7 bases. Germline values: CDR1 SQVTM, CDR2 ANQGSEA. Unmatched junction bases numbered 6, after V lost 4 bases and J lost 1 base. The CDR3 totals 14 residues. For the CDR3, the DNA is TGCAGCGTTGTACCTTGGGACAGCCAAGAGACCCAGTACTTC. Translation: CSVVPWDSQETQYF.

CDR3 in DNA: TGTGCCAGCAGCTTATCGCCGCTCTCTTTACTGGAGAAGTTCTTC. Its protein product is CASSLSPLSLLEKFF. The genes are TRBV7-9 and TRBJ2-1; D gene uncertain. CDR3 length: 15 residues. V was trimmed by 2 bases and J by 14 bases, leaving 22 bases between them. The germline CDR1 and CDR2 sequences are SEHNR and FQNEAQ (reference sequence). Complete variable domain (other parts from reference TRBV7-9 and TRBJ2-1): DTGVSQNPRHKITKRGQNVTFRCDPISEHNRLYWYRQTLGQGPEFLTYFQNEAQLEKSRLLSDRFSAERPKGSFSTLEIQRTEQGDSAMYLCASSLSPLSLLEKFFGPGTRLTVL.

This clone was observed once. The CDR3 region is CASSSGLVGTGELFF. CDR3 DNA sequence: TGTGCCAGCAGCTCAGGACTAGTAGGGACCGGGGAGCTGTTTTTT. The rearrangement joins TRBV7-3 to TRBJ2-2; the match to TRBD2 covers 7 bases. With 4 bases clipped from V and 5 bases from J, the junction kept 7 bases outside the gene matches. The CDR3 totals 15 residues. Germline V gives CDR1 SGHTA, CDR2 FQGTGA. The entire variable domain, with the rest obtained from reference TRBV7-3 and TRBJ2-2, is as follows: GAGVSQTPSNKVTEKGKYVELRCDPISGHTALYWYRQSLGQGPEFLIYFQGTGAADDSGLPNDRFFAVRPEGSVSTLKIQRTERGDSAVYLCASSSGLVGTGELFFGEGSRLTVL.

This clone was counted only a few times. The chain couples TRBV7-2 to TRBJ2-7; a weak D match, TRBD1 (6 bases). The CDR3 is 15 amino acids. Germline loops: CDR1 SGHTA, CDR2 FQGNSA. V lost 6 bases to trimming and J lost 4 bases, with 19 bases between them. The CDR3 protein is CASRADSGGPYEQYF. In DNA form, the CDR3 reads TGTGCCAGCAGGGCCGACAGTGGGGGCCCTTACGAGCAGTACTTC.

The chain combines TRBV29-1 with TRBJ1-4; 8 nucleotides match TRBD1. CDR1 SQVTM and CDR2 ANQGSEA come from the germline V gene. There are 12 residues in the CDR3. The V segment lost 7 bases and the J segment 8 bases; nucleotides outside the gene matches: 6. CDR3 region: CSAGQGREKLFF. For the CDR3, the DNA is TGCAGCGCCGGACAGGGTAGGGAAAAACTGTTTTTT.

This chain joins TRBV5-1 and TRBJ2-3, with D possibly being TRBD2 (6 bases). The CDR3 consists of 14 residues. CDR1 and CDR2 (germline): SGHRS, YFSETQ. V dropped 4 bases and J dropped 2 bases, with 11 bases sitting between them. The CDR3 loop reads CASSNAGPTDTQYF. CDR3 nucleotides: TGCGCCAGCAGCAATGCGGGGCCCACAGATACGCAGTATTTT.

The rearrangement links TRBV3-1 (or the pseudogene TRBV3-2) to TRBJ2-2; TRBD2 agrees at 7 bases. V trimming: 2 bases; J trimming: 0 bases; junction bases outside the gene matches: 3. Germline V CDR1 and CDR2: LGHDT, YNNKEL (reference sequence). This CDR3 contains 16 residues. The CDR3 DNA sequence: TGTGCCAGCAGCCAACCCCGGGGGGCGAACACCGGGGAGCTGTTTTTT. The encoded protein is CASSQPRGANTGELFF.

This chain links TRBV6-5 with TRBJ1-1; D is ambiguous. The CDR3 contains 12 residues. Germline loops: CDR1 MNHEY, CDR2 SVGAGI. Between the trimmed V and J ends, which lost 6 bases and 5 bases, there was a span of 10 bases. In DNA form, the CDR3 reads TGTGCCAGCAGAGGAGGGTATACTGAAGCTTTCTTT. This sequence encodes CASRGGYTEAFF.